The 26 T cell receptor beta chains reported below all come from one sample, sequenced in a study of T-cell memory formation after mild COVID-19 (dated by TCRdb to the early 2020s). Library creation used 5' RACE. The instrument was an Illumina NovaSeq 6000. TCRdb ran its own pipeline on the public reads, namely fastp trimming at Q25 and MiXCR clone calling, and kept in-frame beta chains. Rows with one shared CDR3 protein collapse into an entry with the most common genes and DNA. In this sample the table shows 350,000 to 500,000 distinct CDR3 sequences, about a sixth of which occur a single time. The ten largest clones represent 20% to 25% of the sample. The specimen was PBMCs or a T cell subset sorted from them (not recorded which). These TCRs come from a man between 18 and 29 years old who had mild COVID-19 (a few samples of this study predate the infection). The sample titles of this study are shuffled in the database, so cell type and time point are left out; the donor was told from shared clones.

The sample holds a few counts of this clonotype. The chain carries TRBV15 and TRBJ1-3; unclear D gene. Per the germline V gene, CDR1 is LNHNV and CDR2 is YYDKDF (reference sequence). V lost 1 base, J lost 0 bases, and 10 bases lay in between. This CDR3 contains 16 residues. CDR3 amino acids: CATSRARTHSGNTIYF. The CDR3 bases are TGTGCCACCAGCAGAGCCAGGACCCACTCTGGAAACACCATATATTTT.

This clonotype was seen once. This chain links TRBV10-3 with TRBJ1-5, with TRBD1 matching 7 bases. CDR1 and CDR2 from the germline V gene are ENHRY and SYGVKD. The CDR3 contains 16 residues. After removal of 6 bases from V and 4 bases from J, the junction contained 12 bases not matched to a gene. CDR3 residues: CAISLPTNRGNQPQHF. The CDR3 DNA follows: TGTGCCATCAGCCTCCCGACTAACAGGGGAAATCAGCCCCAGCATTTT.

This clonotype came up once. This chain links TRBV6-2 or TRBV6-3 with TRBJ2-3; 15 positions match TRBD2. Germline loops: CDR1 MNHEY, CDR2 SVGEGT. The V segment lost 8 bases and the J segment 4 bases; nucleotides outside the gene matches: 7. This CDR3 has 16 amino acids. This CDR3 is CASGGTSGGIADTQYF. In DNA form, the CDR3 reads TGTGCCAGCGGCGGGACTAGCGGGGGGATCGCAGATACGCAGTATTTT.

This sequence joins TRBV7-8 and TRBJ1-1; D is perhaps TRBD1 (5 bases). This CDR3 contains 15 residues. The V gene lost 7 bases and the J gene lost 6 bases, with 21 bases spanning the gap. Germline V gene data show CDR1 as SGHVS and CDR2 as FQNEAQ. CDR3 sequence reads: CASMTRAGRAPEAFF. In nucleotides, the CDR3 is TGTGCCAGCATGACCCGGGCAGGGCGAGCTCCTGAAGCTTTCTTT.

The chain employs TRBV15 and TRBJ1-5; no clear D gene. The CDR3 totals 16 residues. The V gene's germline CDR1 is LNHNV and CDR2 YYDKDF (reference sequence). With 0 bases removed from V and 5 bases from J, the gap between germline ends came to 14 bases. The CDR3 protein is CATSREGRAEHQPQHF. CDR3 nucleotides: TGTGCCACCAGCAGAGAGGGTAGGGCAGAACATCAGCCCCAGCATTTT. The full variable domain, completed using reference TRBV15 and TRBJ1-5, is DAMVIQNPRYQVTQFGKPVTLSCSQTLNHNVMYWYQQKSSQAPKLLFHYYDKDFNNEADTPDNFQSRRPNTSFCFLDIRSPGLGDTAMYLCATSREGRAEHQPQHFGDGTRLSIL.

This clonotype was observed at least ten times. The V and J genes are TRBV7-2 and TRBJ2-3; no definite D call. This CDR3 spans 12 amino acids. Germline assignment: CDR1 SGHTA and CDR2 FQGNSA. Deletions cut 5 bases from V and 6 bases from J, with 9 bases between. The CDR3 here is CASSPGVDTQYF. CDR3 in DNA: TGTGCCAGCAGCCCTGGGGTGGATACGCAGTATTTT.

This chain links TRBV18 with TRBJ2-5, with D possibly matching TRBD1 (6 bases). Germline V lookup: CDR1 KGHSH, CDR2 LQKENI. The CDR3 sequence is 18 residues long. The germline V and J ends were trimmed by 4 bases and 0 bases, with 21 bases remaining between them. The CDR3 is CASSRNQQGPTYQETQYF. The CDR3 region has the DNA TGTGCCAGCTCACGAAACCAACAGGGACCCACGTACCAAGAGACCCAGTACTTC. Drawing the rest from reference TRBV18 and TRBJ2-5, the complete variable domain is NAGVMQNPRHLVRRRGQEARLRCSPMKGHSHVYWYRQLPEEGLKFMVYLQKENIIDESGMPKERFSAEFPKEGPSILRIQQVVRGDSAAYFCASSRNQQGPTYQETQYFGPGTRLLVL.

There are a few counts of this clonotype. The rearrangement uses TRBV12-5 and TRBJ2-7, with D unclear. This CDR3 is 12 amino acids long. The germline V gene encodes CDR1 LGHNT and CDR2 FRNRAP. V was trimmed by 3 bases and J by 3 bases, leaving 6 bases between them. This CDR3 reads CASGFNDYEQYF. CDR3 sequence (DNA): TGTGCTAGTGGTTTTAACGACTACGAGCAGTACTTC.

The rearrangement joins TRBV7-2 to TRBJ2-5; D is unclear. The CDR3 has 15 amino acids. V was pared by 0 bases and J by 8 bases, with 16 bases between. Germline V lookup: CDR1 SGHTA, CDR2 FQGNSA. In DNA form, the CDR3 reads TGTGCCAGCAGCTTAGCGCTGGGCAATGCGGTTACCCAGTACTTC. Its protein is CASSLALGNAVTQYF.

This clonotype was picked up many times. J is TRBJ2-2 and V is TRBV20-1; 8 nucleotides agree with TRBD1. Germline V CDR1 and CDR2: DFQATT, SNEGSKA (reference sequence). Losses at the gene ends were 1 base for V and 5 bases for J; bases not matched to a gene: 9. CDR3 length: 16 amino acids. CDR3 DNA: TGCAGTGCTAGAGTTCCCGGGACAGGAGCGACCGGGGAGCTGTTTTTT. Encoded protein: CSARVPGTGATGELFF.

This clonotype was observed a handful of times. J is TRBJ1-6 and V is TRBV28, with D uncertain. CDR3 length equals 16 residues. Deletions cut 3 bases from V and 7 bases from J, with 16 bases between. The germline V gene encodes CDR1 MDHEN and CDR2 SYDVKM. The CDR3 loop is CASSFSGPPGNSPLHF. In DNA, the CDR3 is TGTGCCAGCAGTTTCTCGGGTCCCCCGGGAAATTCACCCCTCCACTTT.

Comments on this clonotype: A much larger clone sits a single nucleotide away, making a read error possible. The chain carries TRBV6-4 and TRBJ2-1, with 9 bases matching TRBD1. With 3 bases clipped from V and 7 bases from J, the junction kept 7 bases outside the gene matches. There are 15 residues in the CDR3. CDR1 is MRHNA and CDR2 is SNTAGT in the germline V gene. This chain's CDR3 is CASSEAVQGANEQFF. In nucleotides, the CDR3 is TGTGCCAGCAGTGAAGCGGTACAGGGGGCTAATGAGCAGTTCTTC.

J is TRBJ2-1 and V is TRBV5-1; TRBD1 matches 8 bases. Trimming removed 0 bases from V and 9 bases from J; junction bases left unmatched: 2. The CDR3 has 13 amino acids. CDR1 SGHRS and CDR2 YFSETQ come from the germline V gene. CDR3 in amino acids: CASSLGTGSEQFF. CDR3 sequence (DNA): TGCGCCAGCAGCTTGGGGACAGGGAGTGAGCAGTTCTTC.

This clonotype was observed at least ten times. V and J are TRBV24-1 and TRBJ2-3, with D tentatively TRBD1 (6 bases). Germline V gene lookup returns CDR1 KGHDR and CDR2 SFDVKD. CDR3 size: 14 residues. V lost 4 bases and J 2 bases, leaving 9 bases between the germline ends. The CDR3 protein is CATSDDRHTDTQYF. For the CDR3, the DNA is TGTGCCACCAGTGACGACAGGCACACAGATACGCAGTATTTT.

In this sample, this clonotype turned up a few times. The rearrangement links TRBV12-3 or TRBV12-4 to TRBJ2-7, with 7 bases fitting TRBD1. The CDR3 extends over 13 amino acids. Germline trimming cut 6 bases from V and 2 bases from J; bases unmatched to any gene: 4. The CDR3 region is CASSRTGPYEQYF. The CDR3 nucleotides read TGTGCCAGCAGCCGGACAGGCCCCTACGAGCAGTACTTC.

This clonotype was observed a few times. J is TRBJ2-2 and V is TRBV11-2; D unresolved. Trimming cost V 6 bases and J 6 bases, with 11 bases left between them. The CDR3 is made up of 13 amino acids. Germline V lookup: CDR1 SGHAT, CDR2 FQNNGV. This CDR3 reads CASSRGWAGELFF. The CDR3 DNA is TGTGCCAGCAGTCGAGGTTGGGCCGGGGAGCTGTTTTTT.

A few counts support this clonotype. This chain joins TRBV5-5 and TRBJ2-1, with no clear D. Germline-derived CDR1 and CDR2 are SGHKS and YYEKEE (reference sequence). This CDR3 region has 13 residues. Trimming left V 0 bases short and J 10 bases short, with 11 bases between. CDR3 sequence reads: CASSLEGLGEQFF. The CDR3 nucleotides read TGTGCCAGCAGCTTGGAAGGGTTAGGGGAGCAGTTCTTC.

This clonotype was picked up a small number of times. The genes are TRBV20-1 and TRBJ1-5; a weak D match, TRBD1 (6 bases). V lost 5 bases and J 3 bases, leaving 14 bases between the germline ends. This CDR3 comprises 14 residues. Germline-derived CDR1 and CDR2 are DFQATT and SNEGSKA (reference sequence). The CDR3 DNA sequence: TGCAGTGCTCACAGGGATGGAGTCAATCAGCCCCAGCATTTT. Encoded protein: CSAHRDGVNQPQHF.

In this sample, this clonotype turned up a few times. The CDR3 DNA sequence: TGTGCCACCAGTCTAGCGGGGGGGTTCTACAATGAGCAGTTCTTC. This sequence encodes CATSLAGGFYNEQFF. The J gene is TRBJ2-1, the V gene TRBV15; 12 bases map to TRBD2. Per the germline V gene, CDR1 is LNHNV and CDR2 is YYDKDF (reference sequence). This CDR3 has 15 residues. J gave up 3 bases and V 6 bases, and 3 bases lay outside the gene matches.

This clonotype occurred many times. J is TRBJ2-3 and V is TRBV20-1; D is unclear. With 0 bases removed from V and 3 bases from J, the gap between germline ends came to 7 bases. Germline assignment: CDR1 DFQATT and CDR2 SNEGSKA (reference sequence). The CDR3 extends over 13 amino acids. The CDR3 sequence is CSAREWATDTQYF. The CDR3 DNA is TGCAGTGCTAGAGAATGGGCTACAGATACGCAGTATTTT.

The CDR3 coding sequence is TGCGCCAGCAGCCCCGGGGCCAGCTCCTACGAGCAGTACGTC. This translates into CASSPGASSYEQYV. The chain employs TRBV5-1 and TRBJ2-7, with D perhaps TRBD1 or TRBD2 (5 bases each). This CDR3 contains 14 residues. Deletions cut 4 bases from V and 0 bases from J, with 11 bases between. Germline V CDR1 and CDR2: SGHRS, YFSETQ.

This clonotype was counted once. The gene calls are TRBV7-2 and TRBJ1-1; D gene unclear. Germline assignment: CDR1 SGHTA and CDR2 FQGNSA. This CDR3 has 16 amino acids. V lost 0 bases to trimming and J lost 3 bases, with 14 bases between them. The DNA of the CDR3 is TGTGCCAGCAGCTTAGCGCTGCTCTCCGGCGACACTGAAGCTTTCTTT. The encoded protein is CASSLALLSGDTEAFF.

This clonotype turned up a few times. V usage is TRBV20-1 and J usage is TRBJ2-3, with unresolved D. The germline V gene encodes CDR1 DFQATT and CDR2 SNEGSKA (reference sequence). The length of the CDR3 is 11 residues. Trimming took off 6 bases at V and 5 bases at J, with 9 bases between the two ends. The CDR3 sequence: CSALGGDTQYF. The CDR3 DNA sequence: TGCAGTGCCCTGGGTGGAGATACGCAGTATTTT.

Written as DNA, the CDR3 is TGTGCCAGCAGCCAATCTTCAGGGACCTATAGCAATCAGCCCCAGCATTTT. It codes for CASSQSSGTYSNQPQHF. This chain uses TRBV3-1 with TRBJ1-5, with D possibly being TRBD1 (5 bases). The germline gives CDR1 LGHDT, CDR2 YNNKEL (reference sequence). With 2 bases removed from V and 0 bases from J, the gap between germline ends came to 14 bases. This CDR3 is 17 amino acids long.

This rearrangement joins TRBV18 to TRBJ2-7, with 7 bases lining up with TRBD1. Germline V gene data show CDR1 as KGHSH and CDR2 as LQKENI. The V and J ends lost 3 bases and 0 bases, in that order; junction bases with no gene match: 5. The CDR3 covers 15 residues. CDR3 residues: CASSPVTGSSYEQYF. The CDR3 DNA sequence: TGTGCCAGCTCACCCGTGACAGGGAGCTCCTACGAGCAGTACTTC.

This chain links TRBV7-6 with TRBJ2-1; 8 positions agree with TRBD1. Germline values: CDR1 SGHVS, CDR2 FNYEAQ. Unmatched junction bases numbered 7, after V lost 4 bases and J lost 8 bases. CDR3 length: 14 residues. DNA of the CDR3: TGTGCCAGCAGCTACGTAACAGGGGGACATGAGCAGTTCTTC. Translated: CASSYVTGGHEQFF.